This note documents a single T cell receptor (beta chain) sequence. Its antigen specificity is not known. Qualities for individual bases were not recorded, and no much larger clone is one base off. Ends trimmed: V by 4 bases, J by 7 bases; bases unmatched to a gene: 8. Via the germline V gene, CDR1 is MNHNS and CDR2 SASEGT. The CDR3 goes from the cysteine to the phenylalanine over 14 residues. The read is trimmed to its CDR3 DNA, 42 bases read in frame from base 1. These data come from a study of cytomegalovirus exposure and HLA in healthy donors (TCRdb year 2017). Looking at the study overall: An earlier analysis of some 600 of the donors reported around 280 Gb of sequence data and around 110 million unique TCR beta sequences obtained from some 200 million T cells. An early release that covered 640 HLA-typed donors contained around 300 gigabases of sequencing data and 70 million to 100 million unique TCR sequences. Of the 398 genotyped donors, approximately 81% were placed in the genetic ancestry cluster associated with self-reported Caucasian donors. The aim of the study was to test whether cataloging public T cell receptors could identify signatures of past pathogen exposure. The study profiled the T cell repertoires of under 700 subjects by immunosequencing and related them to cytomegalovirus serostatus. Besides the first cohort of approximately 670 subjects, a separate validation cohort made up of 90 to 150 different subjects was used. High-throughput TCR immunosequencing, statistical association of individual TCRs with disease status, and machine learning were combined to predict cytomegalovirus infection status. A later analysis re-examined previously published TCR beta repertoires from several hundred donors and added high-resolution HLA genotyping to investigate patterns of TCR occurrence. Rather than drawing on any new phenotypic data, the later analysis identified candidate immune exposures from TCR beta sequences and the way those sequences occurred across donors. An earlier analysis of 587 of the donors used high-throughput TCR beta sequencing to judge whether each TCR beta V gene segment behaved as functional or pseudogenic. Donor age, sex, ethnicity and CMV serostatus were compiled together with the repertoire data. In a later genetic analysis, genome-wide SNP genotypes for about 65% of the roughly 670 donors were used, and that subset was treated as a discovery cohort. Every discovery cohort repertoire had been produced on one sequencing platform. HLA typing covered class I and class II loci at four-digit resolution. The number of donors typed differed by locus, with 629-630 for A, B, C, DRB1 and DQB1, 522 for DQA1, nearly 610 for DPA1, and over 400 for DPB1. A handful of DR-DQ haplotypes were handled as single units for association and clustering because linkage in the cohort was strong. Among about 400 genotyped donors of the cohort, an average of around 240,000 unique TCR beta nucleotide sequences was sequenced per donor, of which about 19% were non-productive. Study-wide findings and limitations: Only TCR beta chains were sequenced in this cohort, and the absence of alpha or paired-chain data limited detectable features. The authors suggested that the approach could potentially be generalized to other disease states and immunological phenotypes. A later genetic analysis reported fewer N-insertions in productive TCRs among donors in an Asian-associated ancestry cluster than the roughly 620-donor mean. Several of the top co-occurrence clusters appeared to be linked to parvovirus B19, influenza, CMV and Epstein-Barr virus, according to a later analysis. Because some donors lacked HLA typing at each locus, the association tests relied only on the typed subset. A further reported finding was that TCR beta sequences accurately predicted the HLA-A and HLA-B alleles for most subjects in the first cohort. In an earlier analysis of 500 to 650 of the donors, most TCR beta V segments appeared in productive rearrangements about 87% or about 30% of the time, broadly matching IMGT annotations. Because counts were too low, roughly 17 rarely observed V segments, including chromosome 9 orphons, were left out of the earlier analysis of 587 of the donors. A group of highly shared sequence variants was considered likely to be a technical artifact of the sequencing pipeline. Immune exposure information for the cohort was limited to CMV serostatus. V-gene and J-gene trimming of TCR beta chains was associated with a missense DCLRE1C variant in a later genetic analysis, and the association was replicated in an independent cohort. In a later analysis, TCR association rates were found to vary across HLA loci, with the most associated TCRs seen for DRB1 alleles and the fewest for HLA-C alleles. Most CMV-associated TCR beta chains appeared to be HLA-restricted in a later analysis, and the HLA associations seemed to be driven largely by CMV exposure. Most TCR sequences were observed very rarely across donors, whereas some public TCRs were present in many individuals. Compared with equally common non-associated chains, HLA-associated TCR beta chains in a later analysis were more clonally expanded and had lower generation probabilities. Correlated functional status among segregating V segments might reflect linkage disequilibrium, but an unknown experimental factor could not be ruled out. A total of fewer than 200 TCR beta chains were listed by the study as associated with cytomegalovirus. The classifier was reported to diagnose cytomegalovirus status with high specificity and sensitivity in both the original cohort and the validation cohort. The presence/absence analyses assumed that sequencing depth was roughly uniform across donors, and that assumption may not be true. Assigning TCR associations to individual alleles was difficult when HLA alleles, especially DR and DQ, strongly co-occurred. In a later analysis, some 18,000 TCR beta sequences were associated with specific HLA alleles at a false discovery rate of 0.05. In vitro tests confirmed that a few of the cytomegalovirus-associated TCR beta chains recognize cytomegalovirus antigens. Some IMGT-functional V segments, including TRBV6-2 and TRBV6-3, could not be told apart with the 87-base-pair reads, so those segments were excluded.

In total, approximately 610 healthy bone marrow donors made up the cohort. At the time of sampling, all cohort members were nominally healthy, though unrecorded immune exposures were likely present. The donor tested CMV seropositive, placing the donor among the roughly 300 seropositive members of the cohort. Each donor provided a peripheral blood sample, and peripheral blood mononuclear cells were used for TCR beta sequencing. Genomic DNA extraction from the blood cell samples was performed with the Qiagen DNeasy Blood Extraction Kit. Libraries came from the immunoSEQ multiplex PCR assay. For the multiplex PCR, a mixture combining 60 forward primers for TCR Vbeta segments and 13 reverse primers for TCR Jbeta segments was used. The CDR3 region of rearranged TCR beta genes was amplified from genomic DNA with a multiplex PCR assay. The amplified TCR beta libraries were sequenced on the Illumina HiSeq System as 87-base-pair reads. The authors' pipeline ran thus. A later analysis counted some 80 million unique TCR beta chains across the 650 to 800 repertoires, and some 11 million of these chains were shared by at least two donors. Raw reads were error-corrected and collapsed into unique sequences by a nearest-neighbor algorithm in which closely related sequences were merged to remove PCR and sequencing errors. Alignment of CDR3 sequences to IMGT reference sequences was used to assign V, D and J gene segments. Each retained sequence needed at least a six-nucleotide match to both a V gene segment and a J gene segment. Rearrangements were classified as productive when the CDR3 lacked stop codons and remained in frame with V and J, and all other rearrangements were classified as non-productive. Following IMGT convention, CDR3 was defined as the stretch from the second conserved V-encoded cysteine to the conserved J-encoded phenylalanine. The earlier analysis of about 590 of the donors excluded sequences that lacked an unambiguous match to a single V gene segment. In an earlier analysis of a few hundred of the donors, V segments were called functional above 56.7% productive rearrangements and were called segregating when the between-donor standard deviation exceeded 5%. To diagnose cytomegalovirus status from the catalog of TCR beta chain sequences, a statistical classification framework was built. In a later analysis, V and J genes were assigned by comparing TCR nucleotide sequences against IMGT/GENE-DB human TR gene sequences. A later analysis assigned CDR3 sequences and most-parsimonious VDJ recombination scenarios with the TCRdist pipeline. In a later analysis, every TCR beta chain was defined by the combination of its CDR3 amino acid sequence and its V-gene family, and reads without a unique V-gene family were dropped. In a later analysis, approximately 640 highly shared, low-generation-probability nucleotide sequences were removed to address suspected cross-contamination and a sequencing artifact. In a later analysis, a clonal expansion index for each public chain was calculated from normalized within-repertoire ranks of inferred template counts. Generation probabilities in a later analysis came from a VDJ recombination model fitted to out-of-frame rearrangements, and those results were checked against IGoR. A later analysis scored TCR-TCR, TCR-HLA and TCR-CMV co-occurrence with hypergeometric tests, applying a repertoire-size bias correction to TCR pairs. To estimate false discovery rates, a later analysis permuted the HLA or CMV assignments 20 times. In a later analysis, co-occurring TCRs were grouped using DBSCAN, with TCRdist sequence similarity added in when clustering inside HLA-allele-positive subsets. For co-occurrence clustering, repertoires with fewer than 30,000 or more than 120,000 public chains were excluded, along with four to six repertoires with anomalous nucleotide sharing. TCRdb took this table from immuneACCESS and kept in-frame rearrangements with V and J called. Such tables lack part of the clones; where checked against another copy, unresolved V genes explain under half of the gap, and the rest is unexplained. The V and J calls and the clone size are those of that table, but D and trimming were determined from the DNA. The sample table contains 150,000 to 200,000 clones; only one count was recorded for approximately 80% of them. The ten top clones hold less than 9% of the sample.

The sequence joins TRBV6-1 to TRBJ1-2; TRBD1 aligns with 8 central bases. Sequenced sample: PBMCs. The clonotype was recovered from a male donor in good health and CMV-seropositive. CDR3 sequence: CASSAQGGSSGYTF. The nucleotide sequence is given as TGTGCCAGCAGTGCACAGGGGGGATCTTCTGGCTACACCTTC.